A single sample gave rise to the 26 T cell receptor beta chains below, sequenced in a study of early T cells in non-severe SARS-CoV-2 infection. From the 5' RACE reads, TCRdb called clonotypes with MiXCR, one entry per CDR3 protein. The sample contains some 41,000 distinct CDR3 sequences, 23% of which appear only once. The sequencing here drew on whole blood, taken at baseline. These receptors were obtained from an adult who was a healthcare worker with PCR-confirmed SARS-CoV-2 infection or an uninfected control (not recorded which).

The chain has TRBV5-4 and TRBJ2-3; unclear D gene. The CDR3 sequence is 14 residues long. V was trimmed by 4 bases and J by 2 bases, leaving 11 bases between them. Germline V gene sequence: CDR1 SGHNT, CDR2 YYREEE (reference sequence). CDR3 coding DNA: TGTGCCAGCAGCCCCCCGGGTAACACAGATACGCAGTATTTT. This gives the protein CASSPPGNTDTQYF.

This clonotype qualifies as medium-sized. The rearrangement links TRBV18 to TRBJ1-2, with D possibly TRBD1 on 6 matching bases. Germline CDR1 reads KGHSH; CDR2 reads LQKENI. Deletions cut 3 bases from V and 2 bases from J, with 10 bases between. This CDR3 has 14 amino acids. The CDR3 loop is CASSPRQVNYGYTF. The CDR3 nucleotides read TGTGCCAGCTCACCCAGACAGGTGAACTATGGCTACACCTTC.

In this sample, this clonotype turned up a few times. The V gene is TRBV12-3 or TRBV12-4, the J gene TRBJ2-1, with 12 bases identical to TRBD2. Unmatched junction bases numbered 2, after V lost 5 bases and J lost 3 bases. This CDR3 has 15 amino acids. The CDR3 DNA sequence: TGTGCCAGCAGTCGACTAGCGGGGGACTACAATGAGCAGTTCTTC. Its protein is CASSRLAGDYNEQFF.

V gene TRBV20-1 combines with J gene TRBJ2-1, with TRBD2 as a possible D gene (6 bases). The ends were cut back, 1 base at V and 4 bases at J, with 14 bases in the middle. Germline V lookup: CDR1 DFQATT, CDR2 SNEGSKA (reference sequence). The CDR3 length is 15 residues. The CDR3 coding sequence is TGCAGTGCTAGAGGCTCCGGCGGGGCGTACAATGAGCAGTTCTTC. It is translated as CSARGSGGAYNEQFF.

The chain joins TRBV7-9 to TRBJ1-2; no clear D. Germline-derived CDR1 and CDR2 are SEHNR and FQNEAQ (reference sequence). CDR3 length equals 13 residues. Trimming left V 1 base short and J 6 bases short, with 9 bases between. The CDR3 DNA reads as TGTGCCAGCAGCTTAGAGGAACCCGATGGCTACACCTTC. Translating gives CASSLEEPDGYTF.

V and J are TRBV20-1 and TRBJ2-3; tentatively, D is TRBD1 or TRBD2 (6 bases each). The length of the CDR3 is 16 residues. Germline CDR1 reads DFQATT; CDR2 reads SNEGSKA (reference sequence). Trimming took off 3 bases at V and 10 bases at J, with 26 bases between the two ends. DNA of the CDR3: TGCAGTGCTAGGTTTGGGGTGATGGGGACTTCAGGGGCGCAGTATTTT. As protein: CSARFGVMGTSGAQYF.

This rearrangement joins TRBV5-1 to TRBJ1-2; 12 nucleotides align to TRBD1. The CDR3 contains 18 residues. The V gene end was trimmed by 0 bases and the J gene end by 3 bases; junction bases not matched to a gene: 9. Germline lookup yields CDR1 SGHRS and CDR2 YFSETQ. CDR3 residues: CASSLGPGQGATDYGYTF. In DNA, the CDR3 is TGCGCCAGCAGCTTGGGACCGGGACAGGGGGCGACAGACTATGGCTACACCTTC.

The chain couples TRBV25-1 to TRBJ1-3, with D unclear. The CDR3 length is 11 residues. The V gene's germline CDR1 is MGHDK and CDR2 SYGVNS. The CDR3 loop reads CASGSGNTIYF. The CDR3 bases are TGTGCAAGCGGCTCTGGAAACACCATATATTTT.

This clonotype has just a few counts. This sequence joins TRBV4-3 and TRBJ1-6; tentatively, D is TRBD1 (5 bases). The CDR3 is 17 residues long. Trimming stripped 1 base from V and 1 base from J, with 11 bases between. Germline V gene lookup returns CDR1 LGHNA and CDR2 YSLEER. Here the CDR3 reads CASSQARASSYNSPLHF. In DNA, the CDR3 is TGCGCCAGCAGCCAAGCCAGGGCGTCGTCCTATAATTCACCCCTCCACTTT.

The chain joins TRBV6-5 to TRBJ2-1; 7 positions agree with TRBD1. Germline V gene sequence: CDR1 MNHEY, CDR2 SVGAGI. V dropped 4 bases and J dropped 8; count of bases not matched to a gene: 5. CDR3 length: 13 residues. CDR3 region: CASSLTGTDEQFF. DNA for the CDR3: TGTGCCAGCAGTTTGACAGGGACAGATGAGCAGTTCTTC.

This clonotype was counted once. DNA of the CDR3: TGTGCCAGCAGCTTGAGGACCCGAGTGCAGTTCTTC. This codes for CASSLRTRVQFF. This sequence joins TRBV5-8 and TRBJ2-1; no clear D. Germline V gene lookup returns CDR1 SGHTS and CDR2 YDEGEE. Trimming stripped 1 base from V and 12 bases from J, with 11 bases between. The CDR3 consists of 12 residues.

V usage is TRBV10-3 and J usage is TRBJ2-7; D may correspond to TRBD1 or TRBD2 (5 bases each). CDR1 is ENHRY, CDR2 SYGVKD, per germline. Trimming took 6 bases from V and 0 from J, leaving 15 bases between them. The CDR3 is made up of 15 amino acids. CDR3 protein: CAIRQGTASSYEQYF. Here the CDR3 DNA reads TGTGCCATCAGACAAGGGACCGCAAGCTCCTACGAGCAGTACTTC.

This clonotype was detected only a few times. This rearrangement joins TRBV13 to TRBJ2-4; D gene ambiguous. Germline values: CDR1 PRHDT, CDR2 FYEKMQ (reference sequence). The V and J ends lost 4 bases and 5 bases respectively, with 6 bases between them. This CDR3 contains 12 residues. In DNA, the CDR3 is TGTGCCAGCAGCTGGCGACAAAACATTCAGTACTTC. Its translation is CASSWRQNIQYF.

The gene calls are TRBV10-1 and TRBJ2-5, with 7 positions matching TRBD2. V lost 4 bases and J lost 2; bases outside the gene matches: 7. CDR3 length equals 15 residues. Germline V gene lookup returns CDR1 WNHNN and CDR2 SYGVQD (reference sequence). CDR3 nucleotides: TGCGCCAGCAGTGGTACCGGGACTACTCAAGAGACCCAGTACTTC. This translates into CASSGTGTTQETQYF.

This clonotype was seen more than once but under ten times. This sequence joins TRBV11-2 and TRBJ1-1, with a tentative D call TRBD1 (5 bases). CDR3 length: 15 residues. V was cut by 1 base and J by 1 base, with 10 bases left in between. Germline V gene sequence: CDR1 SGHAT, CDR2 FQNNGV. The DNA of the CDR3 is TGTGCCAGCAGCTTAGCCTGGGGGAAGAACACTGAAGCTTTCTTT. Residues: CASSLAWGKNTEAFF.

This clonotype came up a few times. The rearrangement joins TRBV11-2 to TRBJ2-6; D ambiguous. The germline V gene has CDR1 SGHAT and CDR2 FQNNGV. The V and J ends lost 1 base and 0 bases respectively, with 10 bases between them. This CDR3 is built from 17 residues. CDR3: CASSLGDFSSGANVLTF. CDR3 bases: TGTGCCAGCAGCTTAGGCGACTTTTCCTCTGGGGCCAACGTCCTGACTTTC.

This clonotype was recorded only once. V gene TRBV6-2 or TRBV6-3 combines with J gene TRBJ2-1, with TRBD2 matching over 7 bases. The germline gives CDR1 MNHEY, CDR2 SVGEGT. This CDR3 contains 16 residues. With 2 bases clipped from V and 8 bases from J, the junction kept 12 bases outside the gene matches. CDR3 bases: TGTGCCAGCAGTTACCTAGGCTGGGGGGGAAGAGATGAGCAGTTCTTC. It yields the protein CASSYLGWGGRDEQFF.

The rearrangement uses TRBV10-3 and TRBJ2-2, with 7 bases matching TRBD1. CDR3 size: 17 residues. Losses at the gene ends were 0 bases for V and 1 base for J; bases not matched to a gene: 5. Germline V gene lookup returns CDR1 ENHRY and CDR2 SYGVKD. The CDR3 sequence: CAISESLGQMNTGELFF. The DNA for the CDR3 is TGTGCCATCAGTGAGTCCTTGGGACAGATGAACACCGGGGAGCTGTTTTTT.

A few counts support this clonotype. This chain links TRBV7-2 with TRBJ1-5; D might be TRBD1 (5 bases). V lost 4 bases to trimming and J lost 0 bases, with 13 bases between them. The CDR3 extends over 16 amino acids. The germline CDR1 and CDR2 sequences are SGHTA and FQGNSA. The CDR3 sequence: CASSSGIPYSNQPQHF. CDR3 nucleotide sequence: TGTGCCAGCAGCTCAGGGATACCTTATAGCAATCAGCCCCAGCATTTT.

This chain joins TRBV5-8 and TRBJ2-1; possible D gene TRBD2, 7 bases. The V gene lost 6 bases and the J gene lost 7 bases, with 17 bases spanning the gap. The CDR3 is 14 amino acids. The V gene's germline CDR1 is SGHTS and CDR2 YDEGEE. This CDR3 is CASTPGGAINEQFF. The DNA of the CDR3 is TGTGCCAGCACCCCGGGGGGCGCGATAAATGAGCAGTTCTTC.

The table lists this clonotype with a few counts. The chain links TRBV19 to TRBJ1-4; weak D call: TRBD1 (5 bases). CDR1 is LNHDA, CDR2 SQIVND, per germline (reference sequence). V lost 4 bases, J lost 3 bases, and 12 bases lay in between. This CDR3 is built from 15 residues. In DNA form, the CDR3 reads TGTGCCAGTAGTACTCCGACAGCGGCTAATGAAAAACTGTTTTTT. This encodes CASSTPTAANEKLFF.

This sequence joins TRBV7-2 and TRBJ2-7; unclear D gene. The CDR3 totals 14 residues. V was pared by 5 bases and J by 2 bases, with 13 bases between. Germline loops: CDR1 SGHTA, CDR2 FQGNSA. The CDR3 sequence: CASSPGAFTYEQYF. DNA for the CDR3: TGTGCCAGCAGCCCAGGAGCATTTACCTACGAGCAGTACTTC. The whole variable domain, remainder taken from reference TRBV7-2 and TRBJ2-7, is GAGVSQSPSNKVTEKGKDVELRCDPISGHTALYWYRQSLGQGLEFLIYFQGNSAPDKSGLPSDRFSAERTGGSVSTLTIQRTQQEDSAVYLCASSPGAFTYEQYFGPGTRLTVT.

This clonotype was counted between two and nine times. The gene calls are TRBV6-6 and TRBJ2-7; D possibly corresponds to TRBD2 (5 bases). This CDR3 is 12 amino acids long. Germline CDR1 MNHNY, CDR2 SVGAGI (reference sequence). V was clipped by 6 bases and J by 5 bases, with 11 bases between them. DNA for the CDR3: TGTGCCAGCAGAATAGAGGGAGACGAGCAGTACTTC. Translation: CASRIEGDEQYF.

J is TRBJ2-7 and V is TRBV20-1, with D unresolved. The CDR3 has 16 amino acids. Trimming took 3 bases from V and 2 from J, leaving 20 bases between them. Germline V lookup: CDR1 DFQATT, CDR2 SNEGSKA (reference sequence). The CDR3 DNA reads as TGCAGTGCTAGCCCAGCCCGAGGTACACGCACCTACGAGCAGTACTTC. Translating it yields CSASPARGTRTYEQYF.

This clonotype was seen many times. The chain recombines TRBV29-1 with TRBJ2-3; tentative D call: TRBD2 (5 bases). This CDR3 is built from 16 residues. Germline V gene data show CDR1 as SQVTM and CDR2 as ANQGSEA. V was clipped by 5 bases and J by 2 bases, with 20 bases between them. In DNA, the CDR3 is TGCAGCGTTTCTGGCTCTACTAAGACTATCACAGATACGCAGTATTTT. Translated, it gives CSVSGSTKTITDTQYF.

This clonotype occurred a few times. The chain combines TRBV10-3 with TRBJ1-1; 7 nucleotides line up with TRBD1. The CDR3 covers 15 residues. Germline lookup yields CDR1 ENHRY and CDR2 SYGVKD. With V trimmed by 3 bases and J by 10 bases, 14 bases remained unmatched. The CDR3 DNA follows: TGTGCCATCAGTGAAGGGGCAGGGGGAGGAATTTCAGCTTTCTTT. Protein sequence: CAISEGAGGGISAFF.